This T cell receptor beta chain was found in a study of breast tumors, draining lymph nodes, adjacent tissues. MiXCR was run by TCRdb on the multiplex PCR reads, yielding one entry per CDR3 protein. The sample contains under 250,000 distinct CDR3 sequences, about 32% of which appear only once. Breast cancer patients provided tissue from their axillary draining lymph nodes. Points on this clonotype: The antigen is unknown. A much larger clone lies a single base off, so this may be a read error.

Study-wide points: Luminal-like breast cancer showed significantly greater tumor-nontumor repertoire similarity than basal-like breast cancer did. Compared with lymph nodes, tumors were less diverse; compared with nontumor tissue, more. The lymph node origin of tumor T cells was framed as consistent with a hypothesis, not demonstrated. The data were judged consistent with most tumor T cells coming from lymph node and expanding in tumor.

Sequencing was performed on axillary lymph node tissue. The clonotype originates from a female donor with breast cancer. Some clones in this sample may be carry-over from other donors' samples.

The CDR3: CASSSWGIGGYTF. CDR3 coding DNA: TGTGCCAGCAGCTCCTGGGGGATAGGGGGCTACACCTTC. The rearrangement joins TRBV5-8 to TRBJ1-2; possible D gene TRBD1, 5 bases. There are 13 residues in the CDR3. V shed 3 bases and J shed 8 bases, with 14 bases lying between them. Germline values: CDR1 SGHTS, CDR2 YDEGEE.